This TCR beta chain was identified in a study of sequential checkpoint blockade in melanoma. Study at large: First-line arms were nivolumab then ipilimumab, or the reverse, randomized 1:1. Each arm's sequence ended with maintenance nivolumab. After nivolumab or ipilimumab alone, twenty-two patients had week-13 rebiopsies.

This sample's treatment: randomized to nivolumab then ipilimumab (arm A) or the reverse (arm B). This CDR3 has 13 amino acids. CDR1 and CDR2 (germline): SGHVT, SQSDAQ. Trimming stripped 5 bases from V and 5 bases from J, with 10 bases between. This table comes from immunoSEQ multiplex PCR, and its TCRdb copy is limited to in-frame clones, with some not included. The sample contains about 13,000 clones, less than 35% of which appear only once. The clonotype was recovered from a human donor with melanoma. The sequencing used tumor tissue (inferred from file names), collected from a patient given nivolumab and ipilimumab in sequence. The genes are TRBV7-4 and TRBJ2-1; D unresolved. The CDR3: CASSRYLDNEQFF. DNA for the CDR3: TGTGCCAGCAGCCGATATTTAGACAATGAGCAGTTCTTC.